A selection of T cell receptor beta chains follows, all from one sample in a study of blood T cell repertoires in COVID-19. Method: immunoSEQ multiplex PCR; TCRdb's copy keeps in-frame clones and lacks some. The sample contains some 420,000 clones, roughly nine tenths of which appear only once. Sequenced material: PBMCs or T cells enriched from blood (not recorded which). All receptors come from a man aged 30 to 45 who had recovered from COVID-19. CDR3s include the opening cysteine and the closing phenylalanine or tryptophan. The order of the fields is J gene, clone size, V gene, D gene, CDR3 protein, CDR3 DNA. The D gene is left open where the match is weak. Clone size is shown for a subset of rows, as once, few, many or a class of expanded clone.

j_call: TRBJ2-7; clone_size: NA; v_call: TRBV6-1; d_call: TRBD1; cdr3_aa: CASSDRDRTYEQYF; cdr3_nt: TGTGCCAGCAGTGACCGGGACAGAACCTACGAGCAGTACTTC
j_call: TRBJ2-1; clone_size: NA; v_call: TRBV11-2; d_call: TRBD2; cdr3_aa: CASSLGREVFNEQFF; cdr3_nt: TGTGCCAGCAGCTTAGGGCGGGAGGTTTTTAATGAGCAGTTCTTC
j_call: TRBJ1-1; clone_size: NA; v_call: TRBV5-4; d_call: TRBD1; cdr3_aa: CASRTGGLNTEAFF; cdr3_nt: TGTGCCAGCAGAACAGGGGGTCTGAACACTGAAGCTTTCTTT
j_call: TRBJ2-3; clone_size: NA; v_call: TRBV9; d_call: NA; cdr3_aa: CASSVSPNLATDTQYF; cdr3_nt: TGTGCCAGCAGCGTTAGCCCCAACTTAGCAACAGATACGCAGTATTTT
j_call: TRBJ2-5; clone_size: NA; v_call: TRBV5-1; d_call: TRBD2; cdr3_aa: CASSTLGEGETQYF; cdr3_nt: TGCGCCAGCAGCACTCTTGGGGAGGGGGAGACCCAGTACTTC
j_call: TRBJ1-1; clone_size: NA; v_call: TRBV11-2; d_call: TRBD1; cdr3_aa: CASGLGTGAWRTEAFF; cdr3_nt: TGTGCCAGCGGCCTAGGGACAGGGGCTTGGAGGACTGAAGCTTTCTTT
j_call: TRBJ1-2; clone_size: NA; v_call: TRBV19; d_call: NA; cdr3_aa: CASSATGSYGYTF; cdr3_nt: TGTGCCAGTAGTGCGACAGGATCTTATGGCTACACCTTC
j_call: TRBJ1-2; clone_size: NA; v_call: TRBV5-1; d_call: NA; cdr3_aa: CASSGGGDYGYTF; cdr3_nt: TGCGCCAGCAGCGGCGGAGGAGACTATGGCTACACCTTC
j_call: TRBJ2-7; clone_size: NA; v_call: TRBV2; d_call: NA; cdr3_aa: CASSEARYEQYF; cdr3_nt: TGTGCCAGCAGTGAAGCGCGGTACGAGCAGTACTTC
j_call: TRBJ2-1; clone_size: NA; v_call: TRBV11-3; d_call: TRBD2; cdr3_aa: CASSMGLAAEQFF; cdr3_nt: TGTGCCAGCAGCATGGGACTAGCGGCTGAGCAGTTCTTC
j_call: TRBJ2-1; clone_size: NA; v_call: TRBV5-5; d_call: TRBD1; cdr3_aa: CASSFRGPSYNEQFF; cdr3_nt: TGTGCCAGCAGCTTCAGGGGGCCTTCCTACAATGAGCAGTTCTTC
j_call: TRBJ1-5; clone_size: NA; v_call: TRBV27; d_call: TRBD1; cdr3_aa: CASSLSQGAGQPQHF; cdr3_nt: TGTGCCAGCAGTTTATCTCAGGGGGCAGGGCAGCCCCAGCATTTT
j_call: TRBJ1-6; clone_size: NA; v_call: TRBV27; d_call: NA; cdr3_aa: CASSCWRCDSPLHF; cdr3_nt: TGTGCCAGCAGTTGTTGGAGGTGTGATTCACCCCTCCACTTT
j_call: TRBJ2-7; clone_size: NA; v_call: TRBV5-1; d_call: TRBD2; cdr3_aa: CASSPRAGPYEQYF; cdr3_nt: TGCGCCAGCAGCCCGAGAGCGGGACCCTACGAGCAGTACTTC
j_call: TRBJ1-4; clone_size: NA; v_call: TRBV5-4; d_call: NA; cdr3_aa: CASSLRGGEKLFF; cdr3_nt: TGTGCCAGCAGCTTAAGGGGGGGCGAAAAACTGTTTTTT
j_call: TRBJ2-1; clone_size: NA; v_call: TRBV6-5; d_call: TRBD1; cdr3_aa: CASRQGLDYNEQFF; cdr3_nt: TGTGCCAGCCGACAGGGTCTGGACTACAATGAGCAGTTCTTC
j_call: TRBJ1-2; clone_size: NA; v_call: TRBV11-2; d_call: TRBD1; cdr3_aa: CASSSPGQGHGYTF; cdr3_nt: TGTGCCAGCAGCTCTCCGGGACAGGGGCATGGCTACACCTTC
j_call: TRBJ2-2; clone_size: NA; v_call: TRBV6-1; d_call: TRBD2; cdr3_aa: CASSEGSGDTGELFF; cdr3_nt: TGTGCCAGCAGTGAAGGTAGCGGGGACACCGGGGAGCTGTTTTTT
j_call: TRBJ2-2; clone_size: NA; v_call: TRBV6-1; d_call: TRBD2; cdr3_aa: CASREIAGGYTGELFF; cdr3_nt: TGTGCCAGCAGGGAAATAGCGGGAGGATATACCGGGGAGCTGTTTTTT
j_call: TRBJ2-1; clone_size: once; v_call: TRBV9; d_call: TRBD1; cdr3_aa: CASSETGTVGTEQFF; cdr3_nt: TGTGCCAGCAGCGAGACCGGGACAGTGGGGACGGAGCAGTTCTTC
j_call: TRBJ1-5; clone_size: NA; v_call: TRBV19; d_call: NA; cdr3_aa: CASSMDKLANQPQHF; cdr3_nt: TGTGCCAGTAGTATGGACAAACTAGCAAATCAGCCCCAGCATTTT
j_call: TRBJ2-7; clone_size: NA; v_call: TRBV10-3; d_call: TRBD1; cdr3_aa: CAISLQTGLYEQYF; cdr3_nt: TGTGCCATCAGTCTCCAGACAGGGCTCTACGAGCAGTACTTC
j_call: TRBJ2-7; clone_size: NA; v_call: TRBV18; d_call: NA; cdr3_aa: CASSTGEPNYEQYF; cdr3_nt: TGTGCCAGCTCCACCGGGGAGCCTAACTACGAGCAGTACTTC
j_call: TRBJ2-7; clone_size: NA; v_call: TRBV9; d_call: TRBD2; cdr3_aa: CASSVVSGSTEQYF; cdr3_nt: TGTGCCAGCAGCGTAGTTAGCGGGAGTACCGAGCAGTACTTC
j_call: TRBJ2-3; clone_size: NA; v_call: TRBV7-2; d_call: TRBD1; cdr3_aa: CASSQVDRGRDTQYF; cdr3_nt: TGTGCCAGCAGCCAGGTGGACAGGGGGAGGGATACGCAGTATTTT
j_call: TRBJ2-5; clone_size: NA; v_call: TRBV10-3; d_call: TRBD1; cdr3_aa: CAISGQGYRETQYF; cdr3_nt: TGTGCCATCAGCGGACAGGGGTATCGAGAGACCCAGTACTTC
j_call: TRBJ2-6; clone_size: NA; v_call: TRBV19; d_call: NA; cdr3_aa: CASSKQGAGANVLTF; cdr3_nt: TGTGCCAGTAGTAAACAGGGCGCTGGGGCCAACGTCCTGACTTTC
j_call: TRBJ1-1; clone_size: NA; v_call: TRBV30; d_call: NA; cdr3_aa: CAWSPPTGFNTEAFF; cdr3_nt: TGTGCCTGGAGCCCCCCGACAGGTTTCAACACTGAAGCTTTCTTT
j_call: TRBJ1-1; clone_size: NA; v_call: TRBV7-2; d_call: NA; cdr3_aa: CASSWWGEGNTEAFF; cdr3_nt: TGTGCCAGCAGCTGGTGGGGGGAAGGGAACACTGAAGCTTTCTTT
j_call: TRBJ1-2; clone_size: NA; v_call: TRBV15; d_call: TRBD1; cdr3_aa: CATWDRLNYGYTF; cdr3_nt: TGTGCCACCTGGGACAGACTCAACTATGGCTACACCTTC
j_call: TRBJ2-1; clone_size: NA; v_call: TRBV10-3; d_call: TRBD2; cdr3_aa: CAIRGTSGSNEQFF; cdr3_nt: TGTGCCATCAGGGGGACTAGCGGGTCCAATGAGCAGTTCTTC
j_call: TRBJ1-1; clone_size: NA; v_call: TRBV7-6; d_call: NA; cdr3_aa: CASSSGSGDHTTEAFF; cdr3_nt: TGTGCCAGCAGCTCTGGGTCGGGGGACCATACCACTGAAGCTTTCTTT
j_call: TRBJ1-3; clone_size: NA; v_call: TRBV7-9; d_call: NA; cdr3_aa: CASSPYPSTDSGNTIYF; cdr3_nt: TGTGCCAGCAGCCCGTACCCCTCGACAGACTCTGGAAACACCATATATTTT
j_call: TRBJ1-2; clone_size: once; v_call: TRBV10-1; d_call: NA; cdr3_aa: CASSRDTLAWDGYTF; cdr3_nt: TGCGCCAGCAGCCGCGACACCTTAGCGTGGGATGGCTACACCTTC
j_call: TRBJ2-5; clone_size: NA; v_call: TRBV5-4; d_call: NA; cdr3_aa: CASSLGQQETQYF; cdr3_nt: TGTGCCAGCAGCTTGGGACAGCAAGAGACCCAGTACTTC
j_call: TRBJ1-3; clone_size: NA; v_call: TRBV12-3/TRBV12-4; d_call: NA; cdr3_aa: CASSLSGNTIYF; cdr3_nt: TGTGCCAGCAGTTTATCGGGAAACACCATATATTTT
j_call: TRBJ1-1; clone_size: NA; v_call: TRBV27; d_call: NA; cdr3_aa: CASSPFWGGNTEAFF; cdr3_nt: TGTGCCAGCAGTCCCTTTTGGGGCGGAAACACTGAAGCTTTCTTT
j_call: TRBJ2-2; clone_size: NA; v_call: TRBV27; d_call: TRBD2; cdr3_aa: CASSFLQLAGGPTGELFF; cdr3_nt: TGTGCCAGCAGTTTCCTACAACTAGCGGGAGGGCCCACCGGGGAGCTGTTTTTT
j_call: TRBJ2-7; clone_size: NA; v_call: TRBV5-1; d_call: NA; cdr3_aa: CASSLSRQPTYEQYF; cdr3_nt: TGCGCCAGCAGCTTGTCGCGGCAGCCGACCTACGAGCAGTACTTC
j_call: TRBJ2-2; clone_size: few; v_call: TRBV19; d_call: NA; cdr3_aa: CASSDLGRLDTGELFF; cdr3_nt: TGTGCCAGTAGTGACCTGGGGAGATTGGACACCGGGGAGCTGTTTTTT
j_call: TRBJ1-6; clone_size: NA; v_call: TRBV4-1; d_call: NA; cdr3_aa: CASSQDSRGYNSPLHF; cdr3_nt: TGCGCCAGCAGCCAGGATTCACGGGGGTATAATTCACCCCTCCACTTT
j_call: TRBJ2-1; clone_size: NA; v_call: TRBV5-1; d_call: TRBD2; cdr3_aa: CASSPSGLAYNEQFF; cdr3_nt: TGCGCCAGCAGCCCATCGGGACTAGCTTACAATGAGCAGTTCTTC
j_call: TRBJ2-7; clone_size: NA; v_call: TRBV5-1; d_call: TRBD2; cdr3_aa: CASSLARGMSSYEQYF; cdr3_nt: TGCGCCAGCAGCTTGGCGCGGGGGATGAGCTCCTACGAGCAGTACTTC
j_call: TRBJ2-1; clone_size: NA; v_call: TRBV2; d_call: NA; cdr3_aa: CASSGGRGEQFF; cdr3_nt: TGTGCCAGCAGTGGAGGCAGGGGTGAGCAGTTCTTC
j_call: TRBJ1-1; clone_size: NA; v_call: TRBV21-1; d_call: NA; cdr3_aa: CASSKESRGTGGAWLLEDTEAFF; cdr3_nt: TGTGCCAGCAGCAAAGAGAGTAGGGGGACAGGGGGCGCGTGGCTACTCGAGGACACTGAAGCTTTCTTT
j_call: TRBJ1-4; clone_size: NA; v_call: TRBV4-1; d_call: NA; cdr3_aa: CASSRTLSATNEKLFF; cdr3_nt: TGCGCCAGCAGCCGGACACTTTCAGCAACTAATGAAAAACTGTTTTTT
j_call: TRBJ2-5; clone_size: few; v_call: TRBV7-6; d_call: TRBD1; cdr3_aa: CASSLVRGRQETQYF; cdr3_nt: TGTGCCAGCAGCTTAGTCAGGGGGCGGCAAGAGACCCAGTACTTC
j_call: TRBJ2-7; clone_size: NA; v_call: TRBV7-2; d_call: NA; cdr3_aa: CASSAPSYEQYF; cdr3_nt: TGTGCCAGCAGCGCGCCTTCCTACGAGCAGTACTTC
j_call: TRBJ2-1; clone_size: once; v_call: TRBV5-6; d_call: NA; cdr3_aa: CASSLAGQLNEQFF; cdr3_nt: TGTGCCAGCAGCTTGGCCGGACAGCTTAATGAGCAGTTCTTC
j_call: TRBJ2-1; clone_size: once; v_call: TRBV4-1; d_call: TRBD2; cdr3_aa: CASSQFFSTSGNNEQFF; cdr3_nt: TGCGCCAGCAGCCAATTCTTTTCGACTAGCGGAAACAATGAGCAGTTCTTC